These T cell receptor beta chains were read from a single sample in a study of cytomegalovirus exposure and HLA in healthy donors. Clones were read by immunoSEQ multiplex PCR, and TCRdb kept only the in-frame ones, dropping some. The repertoire holds some 170,000 clones, about 80% seen once, with approximately 1.5% in the top ten. The sequencing sample was made of PBMCs. The source of these receptors is a girl aged 10 to 17 in good health and CMV-seropositive. Both conserved end residues are part of each CDR3. Each record gives: V gene, D gene, J gene, clone size, CDR3 protein, CDR3 DNA. A D gene is named only where the DNA matches it firmly. Where a row states a size, it is once, few, many or the class of an expanded clone; other rows omit it.

TRBV9	TRBD1	TRBJ2-1	NA	CASSVARQGREQFF	TGTGCCAGCAGCGTAGCGCGACAGGGTAGGGAGCAGTTCTTC
TRBV2	TRBD2	TRBJ2-3	NA	CASSEFKLAGINTQYF	TGTGCCAGCAGTGAGTTTAAGCTAGCGGGAATCAATACGCAGTATTTT
TRBV6-1	TRBD1	TRBJ2-2	NA	CASTGTGTNTRELFF	TGTGCCAGCACGGGGACAGGGACTAACACCAGGGAGCTGTTTTTT
TRBV7-9	NA	TRBJ1-1	NA	CASSFIRANTEAFF	TGTGCCAGCAGCTTTATCAGGGCGAACACTGAAGCTTTCTTT
TRBV28	NA	TRBJ2-7	NA	CASSFPQGTGYEQYF	TGTGCCAGCAGTTTTCCCCAGGGTACGGGCTACGAGCAGTACTTC
TRBV4-1	TRBD2	TRBJ2-3	NA	CASSQDLFSARLAGAGLDTQYF	TGCGCCAGCAGCCAAGATCTCTTTTCTGCGAGACTAGCGGGGGCCGGGTTGGATACGCAGTATTTT
TRBV18	TRBD2	TRBJ2-7	NA	CASSSALAGGATYEQYF	TGTGCCAGCTCATCTGCTTTAGCGGGAGGGGCGACCTACGAGCAGTACTTC
TRBV10-2	TRBD1	TRBJ2-1	NA	CASSPGTVNEQFF	TGCGCCAGCAGTCCCGGGACAGTCAATGAGCAGTTCTTC
TRBV5-1	TRBD2	TRBJ2-7	NA	CASSLVASGRYYEQYF	TGCGCCAGCAGCTTGGTTGCTAGCGGGAGGTATTATGAGCAGTACTTC
TRBV28	NA	TRBJ2-7	NA	CASELRGPPLTYEQYF	TGTGCCAGCGAACTCAGGGGACCACCGCTCACCTACGAGCAGTACTTC
TRBV30	TRBD2	TRBJ2-1	NA	CAWNIGTSVYNEQFF	TGTGCCTGGAATATCGGGACTAGCGTATACAATGAGCAGTTCTTC
TRBV7-9	NA	TRBJ2-7	NA	CASSLKVKGPYEQYF	TGTGCCAGCAGCTTAAAAGTCAAGGGGCCCTACGAGCAGTACTTC
TRBV5-1	TRBD2	TRBJ2-4	once	CASSLGAGGTKNIQYF	TGCGCCAGCAGCTTAGGTGCGGGAGGGACCAAAAACATTCAGTACTTC
TRBV15	NA	TRBJ1-5	NA	CATSSDNRIQPQHF	TGTGCCACCAGCAGCGACAACAGAATTCAGCCCCAGCATTTT
TRBV27	NA	TRBJ1-5	NA	CASSFNGENQPQHF	TGTGCCAGCAGTTTTAACGGGGAGAATCAGCCCCAGCATTTT
TRBV30	NA	TRBJ1-1	NA	CAWSRPRTLPDTEAFF	TGTGCCTGGAGTCGCCCGAGGACACTCCCTGACACTGAAGCTTTCTTT
TRBV5-4	NA	TRBJ2-1	NA	CASNPSPGFEQFF	TGTGCCAGCAACCCTAGTCCTGGCTTTGAGCAGTTCTTC
TRBV7-9	TRBD2	TRBJ2-4	NA	CASSFGLAGSRGNIQYF	TGTGCCAGCAGCTTCGGGCTAGCGGGCTCTCGGGGAAACATTCAGTACTTC
TRBV7-9	TRBD1	TRBJ1-1	NA	CASSYSGGKGTEAFF	TGTGCCAGCAGCTATTCAGGGGGCAAGGGCACTGAAGCTTTCTTT
TRBV11-2	NA	TRBJ2-1	NA	CASSLTWTRGSFF	TGTGCCAGCAGCTTAACCTGGACGAGGGGGTCGTTCTTC
TRBV9	NA	TRBJ1-1	once	CASSVAWQGSEAFF	TGTGCCAGCAGCGTAGCTTGGCAGGGAAGTGAAGCTTTCTTT
TRBV30	NA	TRBJ1-1	NA	CAWAPSVNTEAFF	TGTGCCTGGGCCCCTTCGGTGAACACTGAAGCTTTCTTT
TRBV6-5	TRBD2	TRBJ2-7	NA	CASSKRGDYFYEQYF	TGTGCCAGCAGCAAGCGGGGGGACTACTTCTACGAGCAGTACTTC
TRBV10-1	NA	TRBJ2-4	NA	CAREKGVENIQYF	TGCGCCAGAGAGAAGGGGGTTGAAAACATTCAGTACTTC
TRBV29-1	NA	TRBJ2-3	NA	CSVGGASTDTQYF	TGCAGCGTTGGCGGCGCTAGCACAGATACGCAGTATTTT
TRBV19	TRBD2	TRBJ2-1	NA	CASSIEASGRVSSYNEQFF	TGTGCCAGTAGTATAGAGGCTAGCGGGAGGGTAAGCTCCTACAATGAGCAGTTCTTC
TRBV6-1	TRBD2	TRBJ2-1	NA	CASRVGLANYNEQFF	TGTGCCAGCAGGGTGGGACTAGCGAACTACAATGAGCAGTTCTTC
TRBV13	TRBD1	TRBJ1-4	NA	CASSFGTGLGEKLFF	TGTGCCAGCAGCTTCGGGACAGGGTTAGGTGAAAAACTGTTTTTT
TRBV27	NA	TRBJ2-7	NA	CASSLQTASEQYF	TGTGCCAGCAGTCTCCAGACAGCCTCCGAGCAGTACTTC
TRBV2	NA	TRBJ2-5	NA	CASSEGVGGRQETQYF	TGTGCCAGCAGTGAAGGGGTTGGGGGCCGCCAAGAGACCCAGTACTTC
TRBV11-2	TRBD2	TRBJ2-1	NA	CASSFFAGTRLDEQFF	TGTGCCAGCAGCTTCTTTGCCGGGACTAGACTCGATGAGCAGTTCTTC
TRBV6-1	NA	TRBJ2-7	NA	CASSALTVTEYEQYF	TGTGCCAGCAGTGCCCTGACCGTTACAGAATACGAGCAGTACTTC
TRBV7-3	TRBD1	TRBJ1-1	NA	CASSLTGADTEAFF	TGTGCCAGCAGCCTGACAGGGGCGGACACTGAAGCTTTCTTT
TRBV25-1	TRBD1	TRBJ1-1	NA	CASRQGSTEAFF	TGTGCCAGCCGACAGGGATCCACTGAAGCTTTCTTT
TRBV30	NA	TRBJ1-2	NA	CAWSVLRGPSYGYTF	TGTGCCTGGAGTGTACTTAGAGGGCCATCCTATGGCTACACCTTC
TRBV30	TRBD2	TRBJ2-1	NA	CAWSVDRTSSYNEQFF	TGTGCCTGGAGTGTAGATAGGACTAGCAGCTACAATGAGCAGTTCTTC
TRBV20-1	NA	TRBJ2-7	NA	CSASGRNEQYF	TGCAGTGCTAGTGGCAGGAACGAGCAGTACTTC
TRBV10-1	NA	TRBJ2-5	NA	CASSGGPGETQYF	TGCGCCAGCAGTGGGGGGCCGGGAGAGACCCAGTACTTC
TRBV9	TRBD2	TRBJ2-5	NA	CASSRGPMTSRETQYF	TGTGCCAGCAGCCGAGGACCAATGACTAGCAGAGAGACCCAGTACTTC
TRBV28	TRBD2	TRBJ2-5	NA	CASSSASGVGETQYF	TGTGCCAGCAGTTCCGCAAGCGGGGTCGGGGAGACCCAGTACTTC
TRBV27	TRBD1	TRBJ2-7	NA	CASSSPIRTGGYEQYF	TGTGCCAGCAGTTCCCCCATCAGGACAGGGGGTTACGAGCAGTACTTC
TRBV28	TRBD1	TRBJ1-2	once	CASSTQGTDYGYTF	TGTGCCAGCAGTACACAGGGGACTGACTATGGCTACACCTTC
TRBV28	TRBD1	TRBJ1-5	NA	CASSFQTGGTGQPQHF	TGTGCCAGCAGTTTCCAGACAGGGGGTACTGGACAGCCCCAGCATTTT
TRBV29-1	NA	TRBJ1-2	NA	CSAHRGDPYGYTF	TGCAGCGCGCACCGGGGGGACCCCTATGGCTACACCTTC
TRBV7-2	NA	TRBJ2-7	NA	CASSWGTRGNEQYF	TGTGCCAGCAGCTGGGGGACAAGAGGAAACGAGCAGTACTTC
TRBV7-8	NA	TRBJ1-1	NA	CASSPLWRESAFF	TGTGCCAGCAGCCCCCTTTGGAGGGAGAGCGCTTTCTTT